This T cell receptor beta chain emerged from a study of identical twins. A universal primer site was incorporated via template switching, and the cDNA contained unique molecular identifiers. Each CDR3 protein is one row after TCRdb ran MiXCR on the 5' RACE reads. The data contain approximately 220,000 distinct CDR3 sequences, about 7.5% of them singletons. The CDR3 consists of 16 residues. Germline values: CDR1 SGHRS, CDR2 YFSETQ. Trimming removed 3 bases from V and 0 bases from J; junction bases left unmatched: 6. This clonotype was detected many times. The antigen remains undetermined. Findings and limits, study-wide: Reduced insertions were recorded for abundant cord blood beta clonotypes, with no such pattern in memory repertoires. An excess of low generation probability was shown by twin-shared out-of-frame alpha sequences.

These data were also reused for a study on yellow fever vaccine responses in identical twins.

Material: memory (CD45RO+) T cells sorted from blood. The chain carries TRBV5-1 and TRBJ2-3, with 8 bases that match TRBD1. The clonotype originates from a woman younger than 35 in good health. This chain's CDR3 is CASSSPRTGSTDTQYF. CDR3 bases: TGCGCCAGCAGCTCCCCCCGGACAGGGAGCACAGATACGCAGTATTTT. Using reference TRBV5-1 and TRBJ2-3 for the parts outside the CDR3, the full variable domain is KAGVTQTPRYLIKTRGQQVTLSCSPISGHRSVSWYQQTPGQGLQFLFEYFSETQRNKGNFPGRFSGRQFSNSRSEMNVSTLELGDSALYLCASSSPRTGSTDTQYFGPGTRLTVL.